This T cell receptor beta chain was captured in a study of CD8+CD57+ T cells in acquired aplastic anemia. Study-level findings and limits: Patients had twenty-nine CD8+ CDR3 sequences in common with controls (the shared set). CD8+ Simpson's diversity in patients was not significantly different from that in controls.

CDR3 and TCR beta VDJ profiling relied on a genomic DNA template. TCRdb analysed the reads with MiXCR anew, one entry per CDR3 protein. The table has 150,000 to 200,000 distinct CDR3 sequences, roughly 63% seen once; the top ten hold under 60%. Of note for this clonotype: The antigen is undetermined.

The clonotype originates from a human donor in good health. The sample consisted of sorted CD4+, CD8+, or CD8+CD57+ T cells (not recorded which) from PBMCs.

Here the CDR3 reads CSAEGGYEQYF. CDR3 in DNA: TGCAGTGCCGAAGGGGGCTACGAGCAGTACTTC. This chain joins TRBV20-1 and TRBJ2-7, with D maybe TRBD1 (6 bases). Trimming removed 6 bases from V and 3 bases from J, with 9 bases in between. CDR1 and CDR2 from the germline V gene are DFQATT and SNEGSKA (reference sequence). This CDR3 comprises 11 residues.